The clone carrying this T cell receptor (beta chain) occurred once. Germline values: CDR1 MNHNS, CDR2 SASEGT. Trimming took 1 base from V and 4 from J, leaving 14 bases between them. This CDR3 is 16 amino acids long. The source of the sample is a study of blood T cell repertoires in COVID-19. Whole-study context: Samples representing acute and convalescent COVID-19 were sourced from the United States, Italy and Spain.

The assay was immunoSEQ multiplex PCR, and TCRdb's table has in-frame clones only and misses some. The sample carries 55,000 to 80,000 clones, 70% to 85% recorded once. This receptor was identified in a woman aged 80 or over with active or convalescent COVID-19. Sequenced material: peripheral blood. The chain employs TRBV6-1 and TRBJ1-3; perhaps TRBD1 as D (6 bases). The CDR3 bases are TGTGCCAGCAGTGAAGTGGAGGACAGTTTAGGAAACACCATATATTTT. The encoded protein is CASSEVEDSLGNTIYF.